What follows describes a single T cell receptor beta chain. No antigen is known for it. The record originates from a study of OX40 agonist ivuxolimab in advanced cancers. Study observations and caveats: Fewer expanded clones were found on average in CD4+ than in CD8+ T cells. Clonal expansion was among the lowest in partial responders at 0.1-3.0 mg/kg, especially CD8+. Doses of 0.1 to 3.0 mg/kg were accompanied by clonal expansion of CD4+ and CD8+ blood T cells by week 6.

In germline, CDR1 is MNHNS, CDR2 SASEGT. This CDR3 has 13 residues. V lost 2 bases, J lost 4 bases, and 6 bases lay in between. Sequencing used immunoSEQ multiplex PCR; TCRdb keeps in-frame clones, though not all of them. The sample has 100,000 or so clones, roughly 93% seen once. The sequence came from an adult with an advanced solid tumor such as melanoma, head and neck, liver or kidney cancer. Sample: CD4+ or CD8+ T cells sorted from blood, taken in a trial of the OX40 agonist ivuxolimab. The genes are TRBV6-1 and TRBJ1-5; D not resolved. CDR3 residues: CASSEYTNQPQHF. DNA of the CDR3: TGTGCCAGCAGTGAATACACGAATCAGCCCCAGCATTTT.